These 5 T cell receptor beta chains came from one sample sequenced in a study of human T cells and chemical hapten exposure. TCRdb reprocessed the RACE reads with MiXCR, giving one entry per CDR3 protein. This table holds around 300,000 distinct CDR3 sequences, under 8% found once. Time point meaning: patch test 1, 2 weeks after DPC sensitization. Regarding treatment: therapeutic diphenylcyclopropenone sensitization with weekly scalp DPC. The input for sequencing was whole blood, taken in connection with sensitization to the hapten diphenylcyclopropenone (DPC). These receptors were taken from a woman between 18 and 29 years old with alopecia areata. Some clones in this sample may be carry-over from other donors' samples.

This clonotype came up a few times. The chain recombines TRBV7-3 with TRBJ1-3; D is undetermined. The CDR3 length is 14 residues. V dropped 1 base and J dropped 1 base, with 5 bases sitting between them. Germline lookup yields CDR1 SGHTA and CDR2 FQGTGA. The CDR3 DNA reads TGTGCCAGCAGCTTAAGGATTTCTGGAAACACCATATATTTT. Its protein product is CASSLRISGNTIYF.

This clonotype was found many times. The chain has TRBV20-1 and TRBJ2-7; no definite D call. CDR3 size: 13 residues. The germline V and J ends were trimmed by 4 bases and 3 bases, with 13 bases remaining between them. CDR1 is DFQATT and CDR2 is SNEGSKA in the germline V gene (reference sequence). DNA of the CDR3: TGCAGTGCTAACGACTTTACCGACTACGAGCAGTACTTC. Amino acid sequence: CSANDFTDYEQYF.

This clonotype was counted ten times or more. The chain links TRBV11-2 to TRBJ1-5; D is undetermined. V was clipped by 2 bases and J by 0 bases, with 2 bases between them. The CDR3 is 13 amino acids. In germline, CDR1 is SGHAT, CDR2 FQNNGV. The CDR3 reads CASSLSSNQPQHF. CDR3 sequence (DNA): TGTGCCAGCAGCTTAAGTAGCAATCAGCCCCAGCATTTT.

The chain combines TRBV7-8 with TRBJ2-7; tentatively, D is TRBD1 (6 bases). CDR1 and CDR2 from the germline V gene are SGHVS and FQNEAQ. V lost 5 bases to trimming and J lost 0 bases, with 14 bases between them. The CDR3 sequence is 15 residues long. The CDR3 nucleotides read TGTGCCAGCAGCCCGTTCGGACAGAGCTCCTACGAGCAGTACTTC. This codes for CASSPFGQSSYEQYF.

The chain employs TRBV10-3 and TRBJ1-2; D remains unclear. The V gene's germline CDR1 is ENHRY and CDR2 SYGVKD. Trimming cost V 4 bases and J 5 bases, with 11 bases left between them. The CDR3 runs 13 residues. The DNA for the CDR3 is TGTGCCATCAGTGCCAGCCTTGGGTATGGCTACACCTTC. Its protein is CAISASLGYGYTF.